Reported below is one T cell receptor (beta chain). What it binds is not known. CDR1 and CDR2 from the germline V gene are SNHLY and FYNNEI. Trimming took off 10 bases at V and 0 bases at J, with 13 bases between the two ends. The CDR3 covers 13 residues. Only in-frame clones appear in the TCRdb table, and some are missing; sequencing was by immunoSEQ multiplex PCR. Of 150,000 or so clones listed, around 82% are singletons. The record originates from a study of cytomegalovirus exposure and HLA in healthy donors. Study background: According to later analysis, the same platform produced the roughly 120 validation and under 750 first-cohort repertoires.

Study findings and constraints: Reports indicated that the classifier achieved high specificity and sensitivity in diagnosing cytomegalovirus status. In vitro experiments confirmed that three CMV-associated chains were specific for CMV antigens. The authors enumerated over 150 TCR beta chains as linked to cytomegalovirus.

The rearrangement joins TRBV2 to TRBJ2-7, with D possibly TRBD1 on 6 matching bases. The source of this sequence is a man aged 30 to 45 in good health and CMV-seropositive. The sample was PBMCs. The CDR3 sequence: CATLRDTSYEQYF. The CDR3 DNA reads TGTGCCACCCTCCGGGACACCTCCTACGAGCAGTACTTC.